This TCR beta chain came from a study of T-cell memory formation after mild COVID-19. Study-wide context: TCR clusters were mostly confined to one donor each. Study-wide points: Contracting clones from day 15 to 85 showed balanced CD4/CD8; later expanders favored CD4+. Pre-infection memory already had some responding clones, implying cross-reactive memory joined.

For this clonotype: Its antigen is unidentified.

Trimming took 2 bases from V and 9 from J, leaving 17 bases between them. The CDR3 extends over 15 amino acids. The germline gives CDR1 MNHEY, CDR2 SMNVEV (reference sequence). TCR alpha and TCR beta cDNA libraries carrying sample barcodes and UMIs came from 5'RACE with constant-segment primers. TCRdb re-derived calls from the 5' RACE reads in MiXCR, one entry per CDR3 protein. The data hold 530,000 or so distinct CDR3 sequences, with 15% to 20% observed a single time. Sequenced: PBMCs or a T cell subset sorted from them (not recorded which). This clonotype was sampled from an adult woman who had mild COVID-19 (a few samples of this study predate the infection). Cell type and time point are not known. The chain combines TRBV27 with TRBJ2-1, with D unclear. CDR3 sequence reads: CASSLSDPKVGEQFF. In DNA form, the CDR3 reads TGTGCCAGCAGTTTAAGCGATCCGAAGGTTGGTGAGCAGTTCTTC.